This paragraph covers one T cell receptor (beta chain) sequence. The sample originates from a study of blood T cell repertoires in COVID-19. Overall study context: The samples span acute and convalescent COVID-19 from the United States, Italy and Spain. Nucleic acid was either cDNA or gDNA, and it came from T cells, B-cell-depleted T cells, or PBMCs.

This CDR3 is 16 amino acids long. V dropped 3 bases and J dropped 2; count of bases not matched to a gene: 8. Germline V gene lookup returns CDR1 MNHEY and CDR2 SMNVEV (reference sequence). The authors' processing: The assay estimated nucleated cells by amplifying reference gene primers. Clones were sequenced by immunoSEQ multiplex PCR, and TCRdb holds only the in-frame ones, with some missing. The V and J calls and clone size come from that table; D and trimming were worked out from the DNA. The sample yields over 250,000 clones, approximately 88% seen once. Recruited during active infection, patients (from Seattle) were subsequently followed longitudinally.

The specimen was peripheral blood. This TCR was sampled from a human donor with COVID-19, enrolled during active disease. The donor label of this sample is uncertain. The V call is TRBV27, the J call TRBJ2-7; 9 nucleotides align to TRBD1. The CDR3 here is CASSFSRDREAYEQYF. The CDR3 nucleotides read TGTGCCAGCAGTTTCTCCCGGGACAGGGAAGCCTACGAGCAGTACTTC.